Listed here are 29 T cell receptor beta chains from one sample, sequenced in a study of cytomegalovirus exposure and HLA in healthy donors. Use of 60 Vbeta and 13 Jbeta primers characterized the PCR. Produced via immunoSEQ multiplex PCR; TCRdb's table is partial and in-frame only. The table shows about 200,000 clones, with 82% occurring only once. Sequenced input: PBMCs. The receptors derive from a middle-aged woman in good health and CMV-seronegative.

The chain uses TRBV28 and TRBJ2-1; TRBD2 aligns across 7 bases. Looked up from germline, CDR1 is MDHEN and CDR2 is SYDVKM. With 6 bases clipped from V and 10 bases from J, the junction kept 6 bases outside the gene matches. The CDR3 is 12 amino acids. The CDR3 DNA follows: TGTGCCAGCAGCGGGGGACTAAGCGAGCAGTTCTTC. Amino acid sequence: CASSGGLSEQFF.

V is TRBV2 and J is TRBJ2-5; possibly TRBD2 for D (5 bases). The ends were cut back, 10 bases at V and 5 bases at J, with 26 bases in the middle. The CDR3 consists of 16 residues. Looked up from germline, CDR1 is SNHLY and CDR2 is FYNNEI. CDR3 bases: TGTGCCACCACAAGGAGCGGAGATTCGTCAGTGGAGACCCAGTACTTC. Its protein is CATTRSGDSSVETQYF.

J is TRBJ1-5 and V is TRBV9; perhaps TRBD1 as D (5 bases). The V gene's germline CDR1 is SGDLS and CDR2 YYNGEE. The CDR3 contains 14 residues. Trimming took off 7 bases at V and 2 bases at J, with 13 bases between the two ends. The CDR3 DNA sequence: TGTGCCAGCGGCCAGGGTCTTCGCAATCAGCCCCAGCATTTT. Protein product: CASGQGLRNQPQHF.

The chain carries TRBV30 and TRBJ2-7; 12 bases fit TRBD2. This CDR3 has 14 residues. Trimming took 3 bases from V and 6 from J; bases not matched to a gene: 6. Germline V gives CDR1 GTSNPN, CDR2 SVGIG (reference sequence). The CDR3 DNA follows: TGTGCCTGGAGCCGACTAGCGGGAGTTTTCGAGCAGTACTTC. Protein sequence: CAWSRLAGVFEQYF.

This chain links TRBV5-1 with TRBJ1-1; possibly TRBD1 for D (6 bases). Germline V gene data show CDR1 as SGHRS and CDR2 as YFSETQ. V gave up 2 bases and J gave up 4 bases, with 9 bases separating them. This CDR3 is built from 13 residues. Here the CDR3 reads CASSFKGGTEAFF. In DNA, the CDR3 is TGCGCCAGCAGCTTCAAAGGGGGCACTGAAGCTTTCTTT.

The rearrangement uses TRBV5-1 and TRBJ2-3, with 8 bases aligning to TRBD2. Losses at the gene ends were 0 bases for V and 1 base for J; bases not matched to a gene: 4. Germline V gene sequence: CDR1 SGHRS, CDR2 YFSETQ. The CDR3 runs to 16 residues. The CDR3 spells CASSLDFGGGTDTQYF. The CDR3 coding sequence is TGCGCCAGCAGCTTGGATTTCGGGGGGGGCACAGATACGCAGTATTTT.

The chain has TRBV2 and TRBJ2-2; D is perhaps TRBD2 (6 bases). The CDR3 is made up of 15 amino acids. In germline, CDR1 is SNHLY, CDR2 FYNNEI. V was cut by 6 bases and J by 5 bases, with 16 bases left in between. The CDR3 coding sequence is TGTGCCAGCAGCTGGGGTATAGGAGGGACCGGGGAGCTGTTTTTT. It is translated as CASSWGIGGTGELFF.

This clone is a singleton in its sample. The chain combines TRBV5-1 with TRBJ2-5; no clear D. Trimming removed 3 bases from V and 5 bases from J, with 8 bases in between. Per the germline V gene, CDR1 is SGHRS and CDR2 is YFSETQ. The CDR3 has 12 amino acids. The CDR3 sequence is CASSSTLETQYF. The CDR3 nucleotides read TGCGCCAGCAGCTCAACTTTGGAGACCCAGTACTTC. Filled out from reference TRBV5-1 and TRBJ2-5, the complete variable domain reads KAGVTQTPRYLIKTRGQQVTLSCSPISGHRSVSWYQQTPGQGLQFLFEYFSETQRNKGNFPGRFSGRQFSNSRSEMNVSTLELGDSALYLCASSSTLETQYFGPGTRLLVL.

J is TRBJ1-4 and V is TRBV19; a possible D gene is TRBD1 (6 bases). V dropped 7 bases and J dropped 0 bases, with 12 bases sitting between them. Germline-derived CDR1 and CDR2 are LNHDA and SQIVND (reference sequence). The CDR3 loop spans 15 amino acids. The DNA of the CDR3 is TGTGCCAGTATGCAGGGGACCGCAACTAATGAAAAACTGTTTTTT. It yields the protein CASMQGTATNEKLFF.

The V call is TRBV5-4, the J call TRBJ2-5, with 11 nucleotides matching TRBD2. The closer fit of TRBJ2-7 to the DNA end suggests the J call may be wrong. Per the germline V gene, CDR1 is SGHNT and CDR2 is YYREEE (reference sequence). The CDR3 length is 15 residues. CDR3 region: CASSSGTSGVYEQYF. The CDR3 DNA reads TGTGCCAGCAGCTCGGGGACTAGCGGAGTTTACGAGCAGTACTTC.

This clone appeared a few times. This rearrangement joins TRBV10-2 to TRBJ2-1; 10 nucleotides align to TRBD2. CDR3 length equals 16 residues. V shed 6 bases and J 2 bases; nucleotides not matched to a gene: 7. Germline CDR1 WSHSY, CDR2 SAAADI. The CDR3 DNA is TGCGCCAGCAGAATGGCTAGCGGGAGTACCTACAATGAGCAGTTCTTC. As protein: CASRMASGSTYNEQFF.

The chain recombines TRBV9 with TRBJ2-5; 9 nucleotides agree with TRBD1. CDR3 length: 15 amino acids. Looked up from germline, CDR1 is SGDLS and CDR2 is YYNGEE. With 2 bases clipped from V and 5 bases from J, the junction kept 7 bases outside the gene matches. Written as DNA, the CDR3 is TGTGCCAGCAGCGTCGGACAGGGGTTTGGGGAGACCCAGTACTTC. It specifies CASSVGQGFGETQYF.

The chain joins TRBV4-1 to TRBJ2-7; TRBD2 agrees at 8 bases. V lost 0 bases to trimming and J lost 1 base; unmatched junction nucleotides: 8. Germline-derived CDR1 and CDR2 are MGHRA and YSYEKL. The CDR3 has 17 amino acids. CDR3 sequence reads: CASSQDSPAGVSYEQYF. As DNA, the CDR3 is TGCGCCAGCAGCCAAGATAGCCCAGCGGGAGTGTCCTACGAGCAGTACTTC.

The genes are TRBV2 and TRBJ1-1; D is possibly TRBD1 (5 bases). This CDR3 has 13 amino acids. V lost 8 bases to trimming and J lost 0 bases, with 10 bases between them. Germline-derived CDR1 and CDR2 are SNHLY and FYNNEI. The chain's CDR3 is CASWGGLNTEAFF. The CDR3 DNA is TGTGCCAGCTGGGGGGGACTGAACACTGAAGCTTTCTTT.

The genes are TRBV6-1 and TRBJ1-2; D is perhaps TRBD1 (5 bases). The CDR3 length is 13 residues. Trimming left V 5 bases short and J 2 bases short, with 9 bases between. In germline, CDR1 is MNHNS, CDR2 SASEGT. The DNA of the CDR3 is TGTGCCAGCAGTCGGGCAGGGAACTATGGCTACACCTTC. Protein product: CASSRAGNYGYTF.

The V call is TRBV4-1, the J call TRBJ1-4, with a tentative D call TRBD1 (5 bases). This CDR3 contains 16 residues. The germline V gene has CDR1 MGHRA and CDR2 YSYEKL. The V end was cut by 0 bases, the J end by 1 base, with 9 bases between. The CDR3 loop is CASSQDPGGTNEKLFF. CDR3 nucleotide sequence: TGCGCCAGCAGCCAAGATCCGGGGGGAACTAATGAAAAACTGTTTTTT.

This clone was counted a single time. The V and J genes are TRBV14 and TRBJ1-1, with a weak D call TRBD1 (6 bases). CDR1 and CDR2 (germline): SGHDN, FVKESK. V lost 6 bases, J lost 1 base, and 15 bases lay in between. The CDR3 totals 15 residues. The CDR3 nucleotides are TGTGCCAGCAGGCTTACAGGGAGCCAGAACACTGAAGCTTTCTTT. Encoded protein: CASRLTGSQNTEAFF.

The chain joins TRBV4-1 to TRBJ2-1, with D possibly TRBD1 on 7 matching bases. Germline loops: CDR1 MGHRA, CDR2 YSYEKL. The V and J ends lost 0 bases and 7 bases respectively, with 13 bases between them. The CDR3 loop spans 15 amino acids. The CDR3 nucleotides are TGCGCCAGCAGCCAAGAGATGGCAGGGGGGAATGAGCAGTTCTTC. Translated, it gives CASSQEMAGGNEQFF.

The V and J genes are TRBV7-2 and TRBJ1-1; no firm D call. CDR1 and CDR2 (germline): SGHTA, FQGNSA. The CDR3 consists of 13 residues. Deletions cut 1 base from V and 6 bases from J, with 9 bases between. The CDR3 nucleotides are TGTGCCAGCAGCTTAGTTTCCGTCTCTGAAGCTTTCTTT. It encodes CASSLVSVSEAFF.

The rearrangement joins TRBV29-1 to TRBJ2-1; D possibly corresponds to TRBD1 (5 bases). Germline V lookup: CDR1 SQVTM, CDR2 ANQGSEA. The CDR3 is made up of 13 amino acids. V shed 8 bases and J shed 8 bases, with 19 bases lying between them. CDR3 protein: CSPRAYESDEQFF. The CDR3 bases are TGCAGCCCCAGGGCCTATGAATCGGATGAGCAGTTCTTC.

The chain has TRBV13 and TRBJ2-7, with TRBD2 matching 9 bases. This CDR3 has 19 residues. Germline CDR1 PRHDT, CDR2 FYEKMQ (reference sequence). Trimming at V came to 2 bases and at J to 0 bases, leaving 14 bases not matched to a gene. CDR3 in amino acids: CASSLSVWLAGRISYEQYF. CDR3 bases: TGTGCCAGCAGCTTATCGGTTTGGCTAGCGGGGCGGATCTCCTACGAGCAGTACTTC.

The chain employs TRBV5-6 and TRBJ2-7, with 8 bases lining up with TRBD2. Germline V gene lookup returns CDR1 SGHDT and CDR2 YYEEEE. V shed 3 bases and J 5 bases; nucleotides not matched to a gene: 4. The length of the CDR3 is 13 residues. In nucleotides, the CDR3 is TGTGCCAGCAGCTACGTTAGCGGGAACGAGCAGTACTTC. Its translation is CASSYVSGNEQYF.

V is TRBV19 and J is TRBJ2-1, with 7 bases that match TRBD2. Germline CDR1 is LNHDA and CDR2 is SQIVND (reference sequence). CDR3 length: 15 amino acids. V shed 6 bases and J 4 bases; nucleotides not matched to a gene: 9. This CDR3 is CASRFRTRGYNEQFF. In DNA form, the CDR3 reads TGTGCCAGTAGATTCAGGACTAGAGGGTACAATGAGCAGTTCTTC. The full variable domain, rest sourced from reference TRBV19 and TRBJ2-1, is DGGITQSPKYLFRKEGQNVTLSCEQNLNHDAMYWYRQDPGQGLRLIYYSQIVNDFQKGDIAEGYSVSREKKESFPLTVTSAQKNPTAFYLCASRFRTRGYNEQFFGPGTRLTVL.

CDR3 DNA: TGTGCCAGCAGCTTGGAGCGCGGCCCTCAAGAGACCCAGTACTTC. It translates to CASSLERGPQETQYF. J is TRBJ2-5 and V is TRBV5-4; no reliable D call. Trimming shortened V by 0 bases and J by 2 bases, and 11 bases separated the two germline ends. Germline lookup yields CDR1 SGHNT and CDR2 YYREEE (reference sequence). This CDR3 is built from 15 residues.

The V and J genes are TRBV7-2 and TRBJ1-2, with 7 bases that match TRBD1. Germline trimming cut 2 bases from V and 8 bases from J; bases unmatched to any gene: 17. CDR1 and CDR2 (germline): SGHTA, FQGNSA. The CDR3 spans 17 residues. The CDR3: CASSLNRLNRGPRGYTF. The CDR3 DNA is TGTGCCAGCAGCTTAAACCGATTGAATAGGGGGCCCAGGGGCTACACCTTC.

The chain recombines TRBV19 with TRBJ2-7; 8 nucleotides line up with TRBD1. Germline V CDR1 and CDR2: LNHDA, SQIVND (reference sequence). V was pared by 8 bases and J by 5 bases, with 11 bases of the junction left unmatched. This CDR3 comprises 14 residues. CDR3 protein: CASGYGQGGHEQYF. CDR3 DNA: TGTGCCAGTGGGTATGGACAGGGTGGTCACGAGCAGTACTTC.

The CDR3 region has the DNA TGTGCCAGCAGCCAGAATGTAGATACGCAGTATTTT. It yields the protein CASSQNVDTQYF. The chain has TRBV5-6 and TRBJ2-3; D uncertain. In germline, CDR1 is SGHDT, CDR2 YYEEEE. The CDR3 length is 12 residues. The V and J ends lost 4 bases and 5 bases respectively, with 8 bases between them. The whole variable domain, filled in from reference TRBV5-6 and TRBJ2-3, reads DAGVTQSPTHLIKTRGQQVTLRCSPKSGHDTVSWYQQALGQGPQFIFQYYEEEERQRGNFPDRFSGHQFPNYSSELNVNALLLGDSALYLCASSQNVDTQYFGPGTRLTVL.

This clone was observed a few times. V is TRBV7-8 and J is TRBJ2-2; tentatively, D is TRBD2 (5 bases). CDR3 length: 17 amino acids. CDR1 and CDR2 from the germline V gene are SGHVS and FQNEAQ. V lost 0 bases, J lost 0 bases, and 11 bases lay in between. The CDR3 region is CASSLAARRTNTGELFF. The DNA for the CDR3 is TGTGCCAGCAGCTTAGCGGCGCGGAGGACGAACACCGGGGAGCTGTTTTTT.

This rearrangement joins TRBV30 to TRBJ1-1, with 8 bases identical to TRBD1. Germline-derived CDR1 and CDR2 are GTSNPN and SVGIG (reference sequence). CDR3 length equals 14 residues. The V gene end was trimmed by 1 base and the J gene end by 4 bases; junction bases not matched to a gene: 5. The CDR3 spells CAWSGTGGGTEAFF. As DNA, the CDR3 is TGTGCCTGGAGTGGAACAGGGGGTGGCACTGAAGCTTTCTTT.